This T cell receptor (beta chain) was captured by sequencing in a study of a mutant IDH1 vaccine in newly diagnosed glioma. Study-wide background: Prior therapy was radiotherapy, temozolomide, or both; most received both. Study-wide points: Patients showed vaccine-induced immune responses at a rate of 80% to 95%.

Produced via immunoSEQ multiplex PCR; TCRdb's table is partial and in-frame only. The data hold some 70,000 clones, with about four fifths observed a single time. Described time point: week 35, safety follow-up. The content of each vaccine dose was 300 ug of mutant IDH1 20-mer peptide, and topical imiquimod accompanied it. Details on this clone: Its antigen is currently unknown.

CDR3 size: 15 residues. Between the trimmed V and J ends, which lost 8 bases and 2 bases, there was a span of 19 bases. Germline-derived CDR1 and CDR2 are LNHDA and SQIVND (reference sequence). This chain joins TRBV19 and TRBJ2-7, with unresolved D. The TCR sequence derives from a man aged 18 to 30 with glioma. The sequences come from PBMCs, collected from a glioma patient whose treatment included an IDH1 peptide vaccine. CDR3 coding DNA: TGTGCCAGTTCAGCGCATTGGGTTTTCACCTACGAGCAGTACTTC. The encoded protein is CASSAHWVFTYEQYF.